The rows below give T cell receptor beta chains drawn from one sample of a study of vaccination effects on CD4 cells after COVID-19. Data came from immunoSEQ multiplex PCR; TCRdb stores just in-frame clones and leaves some out. The sample holds roughly 56,000 clones, 70% to 80% seen once. Their recognized antigens are unknown. The starting material was CD4+ T cells from PBMCs cultured without peptide, obtained before COVID-19 vaccination. The receptors come from a human donor who received a COVID-19 vaccine. The conserved cysteine and the conserved F or W are not part of the CDR3 here.

v_call	cdr3_length	j_call	cdr3_aa
TRBV7-2	13	TRBJ2-6	ASRAGGTGANVLT
TRBV5-8	12	TRBJ2-3	AAGPFIGTDTQY
TRBV9	13	TRBJ1-2	ASSAGRDVNYGYT
TRBV6-5	11	TRBJ1-1	ASSWTGRSEAF
TRBV28	10	TRBJ1-6	ASREGLAPLH
TRBV7-8	15	TRBJ2-5	ASSLIRLQGYEETQY
TRBV24-1	11	TRBJ2-2	ATSARATGELF
TRBV28	13	TRBJ1-6	ASIASSLRNSPLH
TRBV2	12	TRBJ2-1	ASSEIHQDNEQF
TRBV5-1	14	TRBJ2-5	ASILDATGPWETQY
TRBV5-8	13	TRBJ1-2	ASSKQGLLTEGYT
TRBV7-2	15	TRBJ1-3	ASSPIIAGGSGNTIY
TRBV11-2	11	TRBJ2-3	ASRPTSKDTQY
TRBV5-1	13	TRBJ2-3	ASSRESGITDTQY
TRBV6-5	11	TRBJ1-5	ASSYDSNQPQH
TRBV5-1	11	TRBJ2-5	ASRRGGIETQY
TRBV5-8	13	TRBJ2-3	ASPWTSGFTDTQY
TRBV28	14	TRBJ1-3	ASRPQGGSSGNTIY
TRBV18	12	TRBJ1-1	ASSPPSLDTEAF
TRBV9	14	TRBJ2-3	ASSYNTGGSTDTQY